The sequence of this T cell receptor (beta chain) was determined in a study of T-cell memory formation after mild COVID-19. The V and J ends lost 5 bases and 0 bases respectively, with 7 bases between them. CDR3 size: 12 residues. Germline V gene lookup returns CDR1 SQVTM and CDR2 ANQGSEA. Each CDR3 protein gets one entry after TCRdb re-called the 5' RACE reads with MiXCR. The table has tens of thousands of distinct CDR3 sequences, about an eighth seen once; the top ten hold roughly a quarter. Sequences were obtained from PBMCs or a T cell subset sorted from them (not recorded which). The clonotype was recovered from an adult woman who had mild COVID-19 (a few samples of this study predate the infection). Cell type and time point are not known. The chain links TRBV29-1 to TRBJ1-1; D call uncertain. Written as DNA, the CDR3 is TGCAGCGTTCGAACAATGAACACTGAAGCTTTCTTT. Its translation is CSVRTMNTEAFF.